The clone carrying this T cell receptor (beta chain) was counted at least ten times. Antigen specificity is unknown. Researchers barred patients who had uncontrolled infection, other autoimmune disease, pregnancy or lactation. The diagnostic basis comprised clinical symptoms, serum thyroxine and TRAb, thyroid ultrasound and orbital computed tomography. This specimen belongs to a study of T cells in Graves' hyperthyroidism and ophthalmopathy. Study findings and constraints: Ophthalmopathy onset followed model prediction by a median approximately 6.2 months. Among thyroid clonotypes expanded above 0.001, most also appeared in blood.

RNA transcripts yielded amplified TCR beta CDR3 regions. Primed by the HTBI set, a first-round RT-PCR was run on the TCR CDR3. TCRdb re-analysed the multiplex PCR reads in MiXCR, keeping a single row per CDR3 protein. In the table there are a few hundred thousand distinct CDR3 sequences, under 60% of which are singletons. Sequencing input: peripheral blood or thyroid tissue (not recorded which). This TCR was recovered from an adult woman with Graves' disease, either hyperthyroidism or ophthalmopathy (not recorded which).

The CDR3 nucleotides read TGTGCCATCAGTGAGCGGCAGGGGGATTCCTACGAGCAGTACTTC. Protein: CAISERQGDSYEQYF. The chain recombines TRBV10-3 with TRBJ2-7; 7 bases are a match to TRBD1. The V gene's germline CDR1 is ENHRY and CDR2 SYGVKD. This CDR3 comprises 15 residues. V lost 2 bases to trimming and J lost 1 base; unmatched junction nucleotides: 5.